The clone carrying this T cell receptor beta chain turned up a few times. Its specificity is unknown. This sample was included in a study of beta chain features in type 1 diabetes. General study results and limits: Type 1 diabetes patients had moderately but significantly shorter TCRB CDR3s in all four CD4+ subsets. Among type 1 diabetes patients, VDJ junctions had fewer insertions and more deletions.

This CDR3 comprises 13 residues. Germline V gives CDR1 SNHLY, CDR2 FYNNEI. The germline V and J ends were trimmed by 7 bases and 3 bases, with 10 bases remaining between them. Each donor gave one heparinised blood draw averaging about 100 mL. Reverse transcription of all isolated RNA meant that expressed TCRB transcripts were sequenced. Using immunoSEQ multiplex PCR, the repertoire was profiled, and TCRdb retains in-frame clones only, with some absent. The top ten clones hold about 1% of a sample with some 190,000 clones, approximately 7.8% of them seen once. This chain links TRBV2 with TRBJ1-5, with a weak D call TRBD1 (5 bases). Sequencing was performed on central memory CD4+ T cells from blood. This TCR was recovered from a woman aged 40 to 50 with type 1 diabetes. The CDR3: CASMSGYNQPQHF. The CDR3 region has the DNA TGTGCCAGCATGTCAGGGTACAATCAGCCCCAGCATTTT.